What follows are 14 T cell receptor beta chains derived from one specimen sequenced in a study of shared clonotypes between healthy human individuals. Some clones are missing from TCRdb's copy, which holds only in-frame ones; the method was immunoSEQ multiplex PCR. The data contain around 1.9 million clones, about 93% of them seen just once; the ten biggest clones take up approximately 1.7%. CD45RO-negative, CCR7-selected cells formed the naive CD8 fraction, which excluded terminally differentiated effector memory CD45RA+ cells. The sequencing sample was made of naive CD8+ T cells from PBMCs. The receptors stem from a young man in good health. Some clones in this sample may be carry-over from other donors' samples.

This sequence joins TRBV10-3 and TRBJ2-5; D unresolved. The CDR3 has 15 residues. V was clipped by 3 bases and J by 2 bases, with 13 bases between them. Germline assignment: CDR1 ENHRY and CDR2 SYGVKD. The CDR3 spells CAISDPWVGQETQYF. The CDR3 DNA sequence: TGTGCCATCAGTGACCCCTGGGTAGGGCAAGAGACCCAGTACTTC.

The V and J genes are TRBV30 and TRBJ2-3, with TRBD1 matching 9 bases. V lost 3 bases, J lost 6 bases, and 10 bases stayed unmatched. CDR1 and CDR2 from the germline V gene are GTSNPN and SVGIG (reference sequence). The CDR3 totals 15 residues. The chain's CDR3 is CAWRAKRQGVDTQYF. The CDR3 coding sequence is TGTGCCTGGAGGGCCAAGAGACAGGGGGTTGATACGCAGTATTTT.

The CDR3 nucleotides read TGCGCCAGCAGCTTGGGGGACAGACAAGAGACCCAGTACTTC. It encodes CASSLGDRQETQYF. The chain carries TRBV5-1 and TRBJ2-5; 7 positions agree with TRBD1. CDR1 SGHRS and CDR2 YFSETQ come from the germline V gene. With V trimmed by 0 bases and J by 2 bases, 1 base remained unmatched. This CDR3 comprises 14 residues.

V usage is TRBV4-1 and J usage is TRBJ2-3, with 8 nucleotides matching TRBD2. The CDR3 loop spans 17 amino acids. The V segment lost 1 base and the J segment 4 bases; nucleotides outside the gene matches: 10. From germline, CDR1 is MGHRA and CDR2 YSYEKL. The CDR3 loop is CASSQVRREGPADTQYF. The CDR3 nucleotides are TGCGCCAGCAGCCAAGTTCGCCGGGAGGGCCCGGCAGATACGCAGTATTTT.

This clone was picked up one time. This chain uses TRBV4-2 with TRBJ2-2; D possibly matches TRBD1 or TRBD2 (5 bases each). Germline V CDR1 and CDR2: LGHNA, YNFKEQ. This CDR3 has 18 amino acids. V lost 0 bases, J lost 7 bases, and 21 bases lay in between. The CDR3 protein is CASSQDWTGRGPGGELFF. In nucleotides, the CDR3 is TGTGCCAGCAGCCAAGATTGGACGGGACGTGGGCCGGGCGGGGAGCTGTTTTTT.

The V call is TRBV14, the J call TRBJ2-5, with D perhaps matching TRBD1 (6 bases). The CDR3 has 16 residues. Germline-derived CDR1 and CDR2 are SGHDN and FVKESK. Between the trimmed V and J ends, which lost 0 bases and 6 bases, there was a span of 17 bases. The CDR3 sequence is CASSQERTVPGKTQYF. In DNA, the CDR3 is TGTGCCAGCAGCCAAGAAAGGACAGTGCCAGGGAAGACCCAGTACTTC.

This rearrangement joins TRBV5-1 to TRBJ2-1; 13 bases fit TRBD2. The V gene end was trimmed by 7 bases and the J gene end by 0 bases; junction bases not matched to a gene: 16. Per the germline V gene, CDR1 is SGHRS and CDR2 is YFSETQ. The CDR3 covers 20 residues. The CDR3 reads CASAPRAGTSGTSSYNEQFF. The CDR3 nucleotides are TGCGCCAGCGCCCCACGGGCGGGGACTAGCGGGACCAGCTCCTACAATGAGCAGTTCTTC. The variable domain in full, completed from reference TRBV5-1 and TRBJ2-1, reads KAGVTQTPRYLIKTRGQQVTLSCSPISGHRSVSWYQQTPGQGLQFLFEYFSETQRNKGNFPGRFSGRQFSNSRSEMNVSTLELGDSALYLCASAPRAGTSGTSSYNEQFFGPGTRLTVL.

The CDR3 spells CASSLWPSDVPGLNTEAFF. For the CDR3, the DNA is TGTGCCAGCAGTTTATGGCCATCTGACGTTCCAGGTTTAAACACTGAAGCTTTCTTT. V usage is TRBV27 and J usage is TRBJ1-1, with D uncertain. This CDR3 contains 19 residues. V was pared by 1 base and J by 2 bases, with 23 bases between. Germline CDR1 is MNHEY and CDR2 is SMNVEV (reference sequence).

The chain links TRBV6-5 to TRBJ1-3; D gene uncertain. Germline V gives CDR1 MNHEY, CDR2 SVGAGI. V lost 6 bases and J 3 bases, leaving 15 bases between the germline ends. The CDR3 length is 15 residues. CDR3 amino acids: CASRITGQFGNTIYF. The CDR3 DNA follows: TGTGCCAGCAGGATCACCGGGCAGTTTGGAAACACCATATATTTT.

Comments on this clone: Other nucleotide sequences from this sample produce the same CDR3. The CDR3: CASSLSTAYEQYF. The CDR3 nucleotides read TGCGCCAGCAGCTTGAGCACCGCCTACGAGCAGTACTTC. The rearrangement joins TRBV5-1 to TRBJ2-7; D call uncertain. CDR1 and CDR2 from the germline V gene are SGHRS and YFSETQ. CDR3 length equals 13 residues. V was pared by 1 base and J by 2 bases, with 7 bases between.

This chain uses TRBV27 with TRBJ1-2, with D perhaps matching TRBD1 (6 bases). The V end lost 0 bases, the J end lost 7 bases, and 15 bases lay between the germline ends. The CDR3 contains 15 residues. Germline V lookup: CDR1 MNHEY, CDR2 SMNVEV (reference sequence). In nucleotides, the CDR3 is TGTGCCAGCAGTTTATCCGTTTGGGGGGCATCTGGCTACACCTTC. It is translated as CASSLSVWGASGYTF.

The chain has TRBV6-1 and TRBJ2-4; perhaps TRBD1 as D (5 bases). CDR1 is MNHNS and CDR2 is SASEGT in the germline V gene. The CDR3 runs to 14 residues. Trimming left V 5 bases short and J 4 bases short, with 12 bases between. CDR3 protein: CASSSRGPKNIQYF. The CDR3 nucleotides read TGTGCCAGCAGTTCAAGGGGCCCAAAAAACATTCAGTACTTC.

The rearrangement uses TRBV11-2 and TRBJ2-7, with D unclear. CDR1 is SGHAT, CDR2 FQNNGV, per germline. The CDR3 sequence is 15 residues long. The germline V and J ends were trimmed by 5 bases and 0 bases, with 14 bases remaining between them. Here the CDR3 DNA reads TGTGCCAGCAGCCTCAAGACACTTTACTCCTACGAGCAGTACTTC. Translated, it gives CASSLKTLYSYEQYF.

V usage is TRBV12-1 and J usage is TRBJ1-5. TRBV12-1 represents a pseudogene. CDR3 length: 14 residues. Written as DNA, the CDR3 is TGTGCCAGCAGCTTTCGCCCCCATAATCAGCCCCAGCATTTT. Translating gives CASSFRPHNQPQHF.